The 12 T cell receptor beta chains below were found in one sample sequenced in a study of human T cells and chemical hapten exposure. A single record per CDR3 protein comes from TCRdb applying MiXCR to the RACE reads. Among a few hundred thousand distinct CDR3 sequences listed, roughly 6% were seen once. This sample's time point: patch test 2, 6 weeks after DPC sensitization. Treatment noted: therapeutic diphenylcyclopropenone sensitization with weekly scalp DPC. The material sequenced was whole blood, taken in connection with sensitization to the hapten diphenylcyclopropenone (DPC). All receptors derive from a young woman with alopecia areata. Some clones in this sample may be carry-over from other donors' samples.

This clonotype was recorded many times. This chain connects TRBV20-1 to TRBJ2-3, with a tentative D call TRBD2 (5 bases). Germline CDR1 and CDR2: DFQATT and SNEGSKA (reference sequence). The ends were cut back, 6 bases at V and 5 bases at J, with 12 bases in the middle. This CDR3 is 12 amino acids long. CDR3 sequence: CSAPSSGDTQYF. Written as DNA, the CDR3 is TGCAGTGCACCATCCAGCGGAGATACGCAGTATTTT.

This chain joins TRBV7-8 and TRBJ1-6; the D gene is possibly TRBD1 (6 bases). Germline loops: CDR1 SGHVS, CDR2 FQNEAQ. Trimming left V 2 bases short and J 7 bases short, with 12 bases between. The CDR3 runs to 15 residues. This chain's CDR3 is CASSLRTAGNSPLHF. The DNA of the CDR3 is TGTGCCAGCAGCTTACGGACAGCCGGGAATTCACCCCTCCACTTT.

The chain recombines TRBV7-3 with TRBJ2-2; 7 bases align to TRBD2. CDR1 is SGHTA, CDR2 FQGTGA, per germline. This CDR3 is 17 amino acids long. The ends lost 4 bases at V and 0 bases at J; junction bases unmatched: 8. The CDR3 sequence: CASSSYPGGSNTGELFF. CDR3 DNA: TGTGCCAGCAGCTCATATCCGGGGGGTTCGAACACCGGGGAGCTGTTTTTT.

A few counts support this clonotype. The rearrangement links TRBV13 to TRBJ2-5; D is ambiguous. The CDR3 is made up of 13 amino acids. Deletions cut 3 bases from V and 1 base from J, with 6 bases between. Germline lookup yields CDR1 PRHDT and CDR2 FYEKMQ (reference sequence). The CDR3 spells CASSFDRQETQYF. The CDR3 bases are TGTGCCAGCAGCTTCGACCGCCAAGAGACCCAGTACTTC. Supplemented by reference TRBV13 and TRBJ2-5, the full variable domain reads AAGVIQSPRHLIKEKRETATLKCYPIPRHDTVYWYQQGPGQDPQFLISFYEKMQSDKGSIPDRFSAQQFSDYHSELNMSSLELGDSALYFCASSFDRQETQYFGPGTRLLVL.

This chain joins TRBV14 and TRBJ2-3, with no clear D. Germline V CDR1 and CDR2: SGHDN, FVKESK. The CDR3 is 11 amino acids. With 2 bases removed from V and 8 bases from J, the gap between germline ends came to 5 bases. The CDR3 reads CASSQTGTQYF. The CDR3 DNA is TGTGCCAGCAGCCAAACGGGTACGCAGTATTTT. The full variable domain, with the rest looked up from reference TRBV14 and TRBJ2-3, is EAGVTQFPSHSVIEKGQTVTLRCDPISGHDNLYWYRRVMGKEIKFLLHFVKESKQDESGMPNNRFLAERTGGTYSTLKVQPAELEDSGVYFCASSQTGTQYFGPGTRLTVL.

The sample holds many counts of this clonotype. The CDR3 DNA sequence: TGCGCCAGCAGCTTGGTCCGAGCGGACCCCGGGGAGCTGTTTTTT. It yields the protein CASSLVRADPGELFF. J is TRBJ2-2 and V is TRBV5-1; possible D gene TRBD2, 5 bases. V lost 0 bases and J lost 6, with 12 bases in between. The V gene's germline CDR1 is SGHRS and CDR2 YFSETQ. The CDR3 contains 15 residues.

This chain joins TRBV12-3 or TRBV12-4 and TRBJ2-5; weak D call: TRBD1 (6 bases). The CDR3 runs 13 residues. Between the trimmed V and J ends, which lost 3 bases and 4 bases, there was a span of 9 bases. CDR3 sequence (DNA): TGTGCCAGCAGTTTTTCAGGGGCAGAGACCCAGTACTTC. Translating gives CASSFSGAETQYF.

The sample holds many counts of this clonotype. The V call is TRBV10-3, the J call TRBJ1-5; TRBD1 matches at 7 bases. The CDR3 covers 16 residues. V lost 0 bases and J lost 4; bases outside the gene matches: 6. Germline CDR1 is ENHRY and CDR2 is SYGVKD. The CDR3 DNA reads TGTGCCATCAGTGAGTCGCTCCCAGGGGGAAATCAGCCCCAGCATTTT. It translates to CAISESLPGGNQPQHF.

This clonotype was detected only a few times. This sequence joins TRBV27 and TRBJ2-3; D tentatively fits TRBD1 or TRBD2 (5 bases each). The CDR3 spans 14 residues. The germline V gene encodes CDR1 MNHEY and CDR2 SMNVEV (reference sequence). The V gene lost 6 bases and the J gene lost 1 base, with 11 bases spanning the gap. CDR3 DNA sequence: TGTGCCAGCAGAGCAATGGGGGGCACAGATACGCAGTATTTT. Translation gives CASRAMGGTDTQYF.

This clonotype was seen ten or more times. The V call is TRBV6-1, the J call TRBJ1-1; perhaps TRBD1 as D (5 bases). V dropped 4 bases and J dropped 8 bases, with 14 bases sitting between them. The CDR3 has 13 residues. Germline V gene lookup returns CDR1 MNHNS and CDR2 SASEGT. In DNA, the CDR3 is TGTGCCAGCAGTGCGCAGGGAGGAATGGAAGCTTTCTTT. Encoded protein: CASSAQGGMEAFF.

This clonotype was detected a few times. The chain employs TRBV4-3 and TRBJ2-1, with 7 bases identical to TRBD2. After removal of 0 bases from V and 5 bases from J, the junction contained 4 bases not matched to a gene. This CDR3 is built from 15 residues. Germline CDR1 is LGHNA and CDR2 is YSLEER. The CDR3, as DNA: TGCGCCAGCAGCCAAGACCCGGGACTAAACAATGAGCAGTTCTTC. It codes for CASSQDPGLNNEQFF.

This clonotype was seen many times. The chain recombines TRBV15 with TRBJ1-1, with 7 bases identical to TRBD1. The CDR3 is made up of 12 amino acids. Germline V gives CDR1 LNHNV, CDR2 YYDKDF (reference sequence). Trimming took 1 base from V and 10 from J; bases not matched to a gene: 3. DNA for the CDR3: TGTGCCACCAGCAGAGGACAGGGAACAGCTTTCTTT. Translating it yields CATSRGQGTAFF.